This T cell receptor beta chain was profiled in a study of OX40 agonist ivuxolimab in advanced cancers. The wider study: The study reported partial responses in three patients: one hepatocellular carcinoma, two cutaneous melanoma.

The germline gives CDR1 MNHEY, CDR2 SMNVEV (reference sequence). The CDR3 consists of 13 residues. The V end was cut by 6 bases, the J end by 7 bases, with 13 bases between. Study-level results: Low levels of normalized T-cell clonal expansion also appeared in some nonresponders.

Clones were sequenced by immunoSEQ multiplex PCR, and TCRdb holds only the in-frame ones, with some missing. Among around 50,000 clones listed, 84% were seen once. A word on this clone: Its specificity is unknown.

The gene calls are TRBV27 and TRBJ1-5, with D unclear. The sequence was obtained from an adult with an advanced solid tumor such as melanoma, head and neck, liver or kidney cancer. The specimen comprised CD4+ or CD8+ T cells sorted from blood, sampled in a trial of the OX40 agonist ivuxolimab. The CDR3 region has the DNA TGTGCCAGCAGCTTCACAAACGGCCAGCCCCAGCATTTT. It yields the protein CASSFTNGQPQHF.